The clone carrying this T cell receptor (beta chain) has only one observation. Repertoires were generated with immunoSEQ multiplex PCR, while TCRdb's copy carries only in-frame clones and drops some. The sample yields about 90,000 clones, 94% seen once. This sample stems from a study of technical replicates of blood from several donors. V was pared by 0 bases and J by 4 bases, with 9 bases between. CDR3 size: 15 residues. CDR1 is LGHNT and CDR2 is FRNRAP in the germline V gene. Material for sequencing was T cells isolated from PBMCs. This sequence originates from a human donor in good health. V usage is TRBV12-5 and J usage is TRBJ2-2, with a weak D call TRBD2 (5 bases). Here the CDR3 DNA reads TGTGCTAGTGGTTTGGTACCTGAGGGCACCGGGGAGCTGTTTTTT. Translation: CASGLVPEGTGELFF.